By frequency, the clone carrying this TCR beta chain registers large (0.1 to 1%). Each sample's input was 200 to 300 ng genomic DNA, 30,000 to 45,000 genome equivalents. This CDR3 region has 12 residues. The V gene's germline CDR1 is SQVTM and CDR2 ANQGSEA. The record originates from a study of T cell clusters in autoimmune cytopenias. One tube held mixed TRB-A and TRB-B primer pools for touch-down PCR. TCRdb re-called the multiplex PCR reads, yielding one record per CDR3 amino acid sequence without DNA. The sample shows fewer than 6,500 distinct CDR3 sequences, and around 16% sits with its ten largest clones. This sample also belongs to another study, concerning T cell repertoires in aging, cancer and after chemotherapy.

The source material was peripheral blood. The TCR was taken from a human donor in good health. The chain employs TRBV29-1 and TRBJ2-2; the D call from TCRdb, TRBD2, cannot be confirmed without DNA. The CDR3 region is CSGGGPVGELFF.